This T cell receptor beta chain was sequenced in a study of vaccination and CD4 T cells after COVID-19. An Oncomine TCR Beta short-read assay was used to sequence the DNA from cultured CD4+ T cells. TCRdb recomputed calls from the PCR reads with MiXCR, one row per CDR3 protein. The sample has over 6,500 distinct CDR3 sequences, 41% seen once. The CDR3 is 14 amino acids. Germline CDR1 is SEHNR and CDR2 is FQNEAQ (reference sequence). Trimming took 1 base from V and 3 from J; bases not matched to a gene: 3. Described treatment: approximately nine-day PBMC culture with coronavirus spike peptide pools or control peptides (ViraFEST assay). Harvesting of the unexposed donor's CD4+ T cells predated the COVID-19 pandemic (2011-2018). This clonotype was observed a handful of times. Its antigen is still unknown.

The clonotype was recovered from a human donor in good health. The gene calls are TRBV7-9 and TRBJ2-7, with TRBD1 identical over 7 bases. The sample comprised CD4+ T cells from blood, cultured in vitro. In DNA form, the CDR3 reads TGTGCCAGCAGCTTAGGGGACAGTTACTACGAGCAGTACTTC. Protein sequence: CASSLGDSYYEQYF.